This T cell receptor beta chain was identified in a study of T cell responses to AZD1222 COVID-19 vaccine. Analyses pooled second doses at about 4 or about 12 weeks. Broader study findings: After two AZD1222 doses, spike-specific TCR breadth and depth rose versus day 0.

Concerning this clone: What it recognizes is unknown.

The method was immunoSEQ multiplex PCR; TCRdb's version includes in-frame clones alone and lacks a portion of them. The table shows about 120,000 clones, with roughly 91% occurring only once. Germline-derived CDR1 and CDR2 are SGHAT and FQNNGV. The CDR3 extends over 13 amino acids. The V and J ends lost 8 bases and 8 bases respectively, with 16 bases between them. The chain uses TRBV11-2 and TRBJ1-3, with D possibly being TRBD1 (5 bases). This clonotype originated in an adult who received the AZD1222 COVID-19 vaccine. Sample: peripheral blood, taken 28 days after the second AZD1222 dose. The CDR3 spells CASALGEGHTIYF. As DNA, the CDR3 is TGTGCCAGCGCCCTAGGGGAGGGACACACCATATATTTT.